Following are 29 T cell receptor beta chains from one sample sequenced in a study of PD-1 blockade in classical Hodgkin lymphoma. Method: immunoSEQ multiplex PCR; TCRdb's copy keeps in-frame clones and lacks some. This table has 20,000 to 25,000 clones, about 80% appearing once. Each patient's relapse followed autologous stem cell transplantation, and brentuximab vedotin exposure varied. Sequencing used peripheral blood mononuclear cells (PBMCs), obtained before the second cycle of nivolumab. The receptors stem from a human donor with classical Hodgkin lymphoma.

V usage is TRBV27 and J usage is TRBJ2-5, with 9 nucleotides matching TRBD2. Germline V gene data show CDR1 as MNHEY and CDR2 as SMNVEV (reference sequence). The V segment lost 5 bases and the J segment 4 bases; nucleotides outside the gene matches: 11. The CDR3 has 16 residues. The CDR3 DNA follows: TGTGCCAGCAGTACCAGAATTAGCGGGAGAGGAGAGACCCAGTACTTC. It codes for CASSTRISGRGETQYF.

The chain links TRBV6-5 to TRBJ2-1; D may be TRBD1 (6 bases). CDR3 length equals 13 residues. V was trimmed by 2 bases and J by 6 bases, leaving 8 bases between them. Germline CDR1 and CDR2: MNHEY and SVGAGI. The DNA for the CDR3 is TGTGCCAGCAGTTACGTCAGGGGCAATGAGCAGTTCTTC. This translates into CASSYVRGNEQFF.

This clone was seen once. The CDR3 loop is CASSLWTGGSDTQYF. The CDR3 DNA is TGTGCCAGCAGCTTGTGGACAGGGGGCTCTGATACGCAGTATTTT. The V gene is TRBV5-4, the J gene TRBJ2-3; 11 bases agree with TRBD1. V was pared by 1 base and J by 6 bases, with 4 bases of the junction left unmatched. In germline, CDR1 is SGHNT, CDR2 YYREEE (reference sequence). The CDR3 totals 15 residues.

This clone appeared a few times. CDR3 nucleotide sequence: TGTGCCAGCAGCTTAGCCGGGGCCCGGCGAGATACGCAGTATTTT. It translates to CASSLAGARRDTQYF. V usage is TRBV11-2 and J usage is TRBJ2-3; D is perhaps TRBD1 or TRBD2 (5 bases each). The CDR3 has 15 residues. Germline assignment: CDR1 SGHAT and CDR2 FQNNGV. The V and J ends lost 1 base and 5 bases respectively, with 13 bases between them.

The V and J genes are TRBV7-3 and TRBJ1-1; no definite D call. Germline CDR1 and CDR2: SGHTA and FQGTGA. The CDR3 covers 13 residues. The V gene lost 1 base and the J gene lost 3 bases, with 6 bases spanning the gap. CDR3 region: CASSLNGYTEAFF. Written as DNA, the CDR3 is TGTGCCAGCAGCTTAAATGGTTACACTGAAGCTTTCTTT. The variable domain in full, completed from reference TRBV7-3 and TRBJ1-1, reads GAGVSQTPSNKVTEKGKYVELRCDPISGHTALYWYRQSLGQGPEFLIYFQGTGAADDSGLPNDRFFAVRPEGSVSTLKIQRTERGDSAVYLCASSLNGYTEAFFGQGTRLTVV.

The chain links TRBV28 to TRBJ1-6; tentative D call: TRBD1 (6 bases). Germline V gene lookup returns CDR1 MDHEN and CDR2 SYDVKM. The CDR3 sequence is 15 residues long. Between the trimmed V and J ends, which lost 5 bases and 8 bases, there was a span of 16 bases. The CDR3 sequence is CASSDPHRGHSPLHF. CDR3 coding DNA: TGTGCCAGCAGTGACCCGCACCGGGGGCATTCACCCCTCCACTTT.

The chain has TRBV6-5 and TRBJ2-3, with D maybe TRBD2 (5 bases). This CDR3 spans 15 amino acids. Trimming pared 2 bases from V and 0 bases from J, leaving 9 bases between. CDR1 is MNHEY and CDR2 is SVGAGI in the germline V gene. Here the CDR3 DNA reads TGTGCCAGCAGTTACCAAGGCGGGAGCACAGATACGCAGTATTTT. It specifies CASSYQGGSTDTQYF.

The CDR3 DNA follows: TGTGCCAGCAGCCATAGACAGGACTCCTACGAGCAGTACTTC. Its translation: CASSHRQDSYEQYF. The chain recombines TRBV28 with TRBJ2-7; possibly TRBD1 for D (6 bases). V was clipped by 6 bases and J by 0 bases, with 12 bases between them. Germline assignment: CDR1 MDHEN and CDR2 SYDVKM. The CDR3 is made up of 14 amino acids.

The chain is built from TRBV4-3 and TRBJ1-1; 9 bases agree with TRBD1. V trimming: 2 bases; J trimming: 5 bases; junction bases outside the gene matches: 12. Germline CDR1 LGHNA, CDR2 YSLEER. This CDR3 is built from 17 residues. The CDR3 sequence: CASSQYPRGTGRTEAFF. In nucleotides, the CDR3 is TGCGCCAGCAGCCAATACCCCCGAGGGACAGGGAGGACTGAAGCTTTCTTT.

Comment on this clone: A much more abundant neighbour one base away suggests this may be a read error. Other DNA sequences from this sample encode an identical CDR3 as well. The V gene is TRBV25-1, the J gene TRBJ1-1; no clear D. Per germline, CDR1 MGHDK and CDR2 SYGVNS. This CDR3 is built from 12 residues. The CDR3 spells CASTKAAKGAFF. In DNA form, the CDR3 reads TGCGCCAGCACCAAAGCCGCAAAAGGAGCTTTCTTT.

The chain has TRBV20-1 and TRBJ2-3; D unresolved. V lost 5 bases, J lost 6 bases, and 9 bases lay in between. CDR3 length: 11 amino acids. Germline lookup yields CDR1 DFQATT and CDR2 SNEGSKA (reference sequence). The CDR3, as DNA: TGCAGTGCTTTAACTCGGGATACGCAGTATTTT. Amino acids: CSALTRDTQYF.

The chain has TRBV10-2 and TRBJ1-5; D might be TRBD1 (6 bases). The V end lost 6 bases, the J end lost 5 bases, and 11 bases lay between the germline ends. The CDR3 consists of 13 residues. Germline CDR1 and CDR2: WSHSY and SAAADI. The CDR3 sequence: CASRDSEYQPQHF. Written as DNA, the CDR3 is TGCGCCAGCAGGGACAGTGAATATCAGCCCCAGCATTTT.

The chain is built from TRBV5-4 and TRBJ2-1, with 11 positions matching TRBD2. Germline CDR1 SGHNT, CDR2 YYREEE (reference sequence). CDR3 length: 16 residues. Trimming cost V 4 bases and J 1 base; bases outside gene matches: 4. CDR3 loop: CASSRGLAESYNEQFF. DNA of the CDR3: TGTGCCAGCAGCAGGGGACTAGCGGAGTCCTACAATGAGCAGTTCTTC.

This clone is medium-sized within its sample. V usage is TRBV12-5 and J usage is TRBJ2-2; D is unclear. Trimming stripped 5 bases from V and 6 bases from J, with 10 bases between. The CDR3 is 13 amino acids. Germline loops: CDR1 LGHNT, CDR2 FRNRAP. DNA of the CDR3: TGTGCTAGTGGTGGTCTGGGGTCCGGGGAGCTGTTTTTT. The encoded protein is CASGGLGSGELFF.

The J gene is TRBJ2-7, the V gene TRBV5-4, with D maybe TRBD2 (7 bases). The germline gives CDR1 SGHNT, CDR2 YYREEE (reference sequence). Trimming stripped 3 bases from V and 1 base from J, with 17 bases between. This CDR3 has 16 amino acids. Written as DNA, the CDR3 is TGTGCCAGCAGCTCGGACAGCGGGGAGCAATCCTACGAGCAGTACTTC. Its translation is CASSSDSGEQSYEQYF.

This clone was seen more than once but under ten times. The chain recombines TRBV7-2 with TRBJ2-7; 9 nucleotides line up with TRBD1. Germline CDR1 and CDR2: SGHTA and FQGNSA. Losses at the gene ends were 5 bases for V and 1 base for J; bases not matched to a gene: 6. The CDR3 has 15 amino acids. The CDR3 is CASSPRQGVSYEQYF. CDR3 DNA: TGTGCCAGCAGCCCCCGACAGGGGGTTTCCTACGAGCAGTACTTC.

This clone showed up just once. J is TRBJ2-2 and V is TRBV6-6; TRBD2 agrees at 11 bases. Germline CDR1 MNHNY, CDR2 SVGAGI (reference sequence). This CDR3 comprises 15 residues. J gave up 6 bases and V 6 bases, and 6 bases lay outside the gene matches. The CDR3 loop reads CASRNSGGVAGELFF. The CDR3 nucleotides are TGTGCCAGCAGGAATAGCGGGGGGGTCGCCGGGGAGCTGTTTTTT.

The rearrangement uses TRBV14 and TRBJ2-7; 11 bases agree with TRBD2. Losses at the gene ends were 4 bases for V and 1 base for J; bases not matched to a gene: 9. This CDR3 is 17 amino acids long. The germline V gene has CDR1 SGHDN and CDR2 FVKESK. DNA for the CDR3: TGTGCCAGCAGCCCCTTAGCGGGAGGGGTCGGGTCCTACGAGCAGTACTTC. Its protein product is CASSPLAGGVGSYEQYF.

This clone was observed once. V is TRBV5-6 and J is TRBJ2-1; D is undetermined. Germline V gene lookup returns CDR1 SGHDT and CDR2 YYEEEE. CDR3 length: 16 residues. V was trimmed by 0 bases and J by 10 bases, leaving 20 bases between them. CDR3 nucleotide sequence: TGTGCCAGCAGCTTGGGGCTCGATACCGGATACGGAGAGCAGTTCTTC. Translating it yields CASSLGLDTGYGEQFF.

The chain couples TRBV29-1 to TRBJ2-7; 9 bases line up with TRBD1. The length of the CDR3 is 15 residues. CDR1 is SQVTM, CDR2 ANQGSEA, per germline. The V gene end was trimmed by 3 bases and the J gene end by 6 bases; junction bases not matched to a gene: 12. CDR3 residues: CSVDNRDRAGPEQYF. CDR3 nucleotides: TGCAGCGTTGACAACCGGGACAGGGCGGGTCCCGAGCAGTACTTC.

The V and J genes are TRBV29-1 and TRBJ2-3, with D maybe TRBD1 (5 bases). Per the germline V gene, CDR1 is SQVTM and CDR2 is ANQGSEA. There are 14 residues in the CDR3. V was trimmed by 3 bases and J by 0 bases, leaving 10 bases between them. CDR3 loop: CSVDRASSTDTQYF. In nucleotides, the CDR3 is TGCAGCGTTGACAGGGCGTCTAGCACAGATACGCAGTATTTT.

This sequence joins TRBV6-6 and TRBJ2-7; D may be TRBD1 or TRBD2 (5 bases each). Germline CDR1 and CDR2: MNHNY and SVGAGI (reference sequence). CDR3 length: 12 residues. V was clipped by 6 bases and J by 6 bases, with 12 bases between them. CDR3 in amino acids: CASRGVAAEQYF. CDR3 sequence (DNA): TGTGCCAGCAGGGGGGTGGCGGCCGAGCAGTACTTC.

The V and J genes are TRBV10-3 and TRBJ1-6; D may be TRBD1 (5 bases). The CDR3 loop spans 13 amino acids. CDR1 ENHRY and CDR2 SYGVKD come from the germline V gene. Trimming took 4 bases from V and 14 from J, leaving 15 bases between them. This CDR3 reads CAISGGDAYTLHF. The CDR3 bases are TGTGCCATCAGTGGGGGGGATGCTTACACCCTCCACTTT.

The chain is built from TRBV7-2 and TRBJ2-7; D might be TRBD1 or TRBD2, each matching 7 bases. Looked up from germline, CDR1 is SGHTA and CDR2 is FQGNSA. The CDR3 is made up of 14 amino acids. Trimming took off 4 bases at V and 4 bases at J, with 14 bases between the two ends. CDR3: CASSSQGGVYEQYF. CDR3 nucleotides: TGTGCCAGCAGCTCCCAGGGGGGGGTGTACGAGCAGTACTTC. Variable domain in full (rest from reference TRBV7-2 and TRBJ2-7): GAGVSQSPSNKVTEKGKDVELRCDPISGHTALYWYRQSLGQGLEFLIYFQGNSAPDKSGLPSDRFSAERTGGSVSTLTIQRTQQEDSAVYLCASSSQGGVYEQYFGPGTRLTVT.

In DNA, the CDR3 is TGTGCCAGCAGTTTCGCACCCGGGACAGGATCCGAGGCCTATAGCAATCAGCCCCAGCATTTT. Translated: CASSFAPGTGSEAYSNQPQHF. The chain joins TRBV28 to TRBJ1-5; TRBD1 aligns across 8 bases. In germline, CDR1 is MDHEN, CDR2 SYDVKM. After removal of 3 bases from V and 0 bases from J, the junction contained 19 bases not matched to a gene. This CDR3 has 21 amino acids.

CDR3 protein: CASSQDLTSGGYTGELFF. The CDR3 DNA sequence: TGTGCCAGCAGCCAAGATTTGACTAGCGGGGGTTACACCGGGGAGCTGTTTTTT. J is TRBJ2-2 and V is TRBV4-2; 12 bases agree with TRBD2. The V gene end was trimmed by 0 bases and the J gene end by 3 bases; junction bases not matched to a gene: 5. The CDR3 length is 18 residues. Germline-derived CDR1 and CDR2 are LGHNA and YNFKEQ.

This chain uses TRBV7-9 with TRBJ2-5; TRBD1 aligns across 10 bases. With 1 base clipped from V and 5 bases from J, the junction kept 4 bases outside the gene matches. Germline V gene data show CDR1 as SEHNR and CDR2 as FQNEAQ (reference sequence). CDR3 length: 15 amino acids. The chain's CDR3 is CASSLGDRGVETQYF. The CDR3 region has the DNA TGTGCCAGCAGCTTAGGGGACAGGGGCGTTGAGACCCAGTACTTC.

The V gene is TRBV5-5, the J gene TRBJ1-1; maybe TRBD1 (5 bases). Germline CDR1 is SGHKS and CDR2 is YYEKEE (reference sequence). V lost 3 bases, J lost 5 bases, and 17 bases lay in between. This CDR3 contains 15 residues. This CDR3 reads CASSSPGRGGTEAFF. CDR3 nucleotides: TGTGCCAGCAGCTCCCCCGGCCGGGGGGGAACTGAAGCTTTCTTT. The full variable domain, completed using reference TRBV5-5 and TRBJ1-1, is DAGVTQSPTHLIKTRGQQVTLRCSPISGHKSVSWYQQVLGQGPQFIFQYYEKEERGRGNFPDRFSARQFPNYSSELNVNALLLGDSALYLCASSSPGRGGTEAFFGQGTRLTVV.

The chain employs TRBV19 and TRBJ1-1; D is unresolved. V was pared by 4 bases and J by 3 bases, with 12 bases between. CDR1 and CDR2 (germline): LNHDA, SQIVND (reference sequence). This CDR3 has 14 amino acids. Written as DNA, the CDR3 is TGTGCCAGTAGTACCCAGTGGACGGACACTGAAGCTTTCTTT. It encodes CASSTQWTDTEAFF.